This T cell receptor (beta chain) was captured by sequencing in a study of blood T cell repertoires in COVID-19. About the study: T cells, B-cell-depleted T cells, or PBMCs supplied cDNA or gDNA.

The CDR3 sequence is 13 residues long. V shed 5 bases and J shed 1 base, with 9 bases lying between them. Germline V gene data show CDR1 as GTSNPN and CDR2 as SVGIG (reference sequence). In the original analysis: Estimation of nucleated cell counts was performed using reference gene primer amplification. Generated by immunoSEQ multiplex PCR, the TCRdb table keeps only in-frame clones and is missing some. The D gene and trimming were derived from the DNA, and the V and J assignments and clone size from that table. In the table there are roughly 160,000 clones, 85% of which are singletons. This clone has just a few counts. Other nucleotide sequences in the sample specify the same CDR3. The Seattle patients, enrolled during active infection, were followed longitudinally.

The chain recombines TRBV30 with TRBJ1-3; D is unresolved. This sequence originates from a woman between 45 and 65 years old with COVID-19, enrolled during active disease. Sequenced sample: peripheral blood. The CDR3 sequence is CAWSRGSGNTIYF. In nucleotides, the CDR3 is TGTGCCTGGTCCCGAGGGTCTGGAAACACCATATATTTT. The full variable domain, in which reference TRBV30 and TRBJ1-3 provide the parts outside the CDR3, is SQTIHQWPATLVQPVGSPLSLECTVEGTSNPNLYWYRQAAGRGLQLLFYSVGIGQISSEVPQNLSASRPQDRQFILSSKKLLLSDSGFYLCAWSRGSGNTIYFGEGSWLTVV.